This TCR beta chain is drawn from a study of T cell repertoires in cytomegalovirus infection. TCRdb used MiXCR to reprocess the reads, holding one entry per CDR3 protein. The sample holds about 260,000 distinct CDR3 sequences, roughly an eighth seen once. V lost 7 bases to trimming and J lost 3 bases, with 18 bases between them. The CDR3 runs 15 residues. Looked up from germline, CDR1 is MGHRA and CDR2 is YSYEKL. Material for sequencing was PBMCs. The origin of this receptor is a human donor in good health (CMV status not recorded). Some clones in this sample may be carry-over from other donors' samples. This chain connects TRBV4-1 to TRBJ1-1; maybe TRBD1 (6 bases). CDR3 amino acids: CASTRRTDLDTEAFF. In DNA form, the CDR3 reads TGCGCCAGCACCAGGCGGACAGACTTGGACACTGAAGCTTTCTTT.